What follows are 12 T cell receptor beta chains derived from one specimen sequenced in a study of human T cells and chemical hapten exposure (TCRdb year 2021). What this sample's time point label stands for: patch test 3, about 24 weeks after DPC sensitization. The sample's treatment or condition label is to be understood as: therapeutic diphenylcyclopropenone sensitization with weekly scalp DPC. Receptor libraries were prepared by RACE. The run used a NextSeq 500. TCRdb reprocessed the public reads (quality trimming at Q25 with fastp, clone calling with MiXCR) and kept in-frame beta chains. Rows with one shared CDR3 protein collapse into an entry with the most common genes and DNA. The sample includes 130,000 or so distinct CDR3 sequences, with 11% observed a single time. The leading ten clones occupy around 2.2% of the sample. The sample was whole blood, taken in connection with sensitization to the hapten diphenylcyclopropenone (DPC). All receptors derive from a woman aged 45-65 years with alopecia areata. Some clones in this sample may be carry-over from other donors' samples.

This clonotype occurred many times. This chain links TRBV20-1 with TRBJ1-4, with 7 nucleotides matching TRBD1. The CDR3 extends over 14 amino acids. V was pared by 4 bases and J by 6 bases, with 8 bases of the junction left unmatched. CDR1 and CDR2 (germline): DFQATT, SNEGSKA (reference sequence). The CDR3 DNA reads as TGCAGTGCTATCGGGACAGAGGTCCATGAAAAACTGTTTTTT. This gives the protein CSAIGTEVHEKLFF.

The chain employs TRBV2 and TRBJ1-5; D call uncertain. CDR1 and CDR2 (germline): SNHLY, FYNNEI. The V and J ends lost 7 bases and 5 bases respectively, with 12 bases between them. The CDR3 spans 13 residues. For the CDR3, the DNA is TGTGCCAGCAAAGAGGAGGGCCATCAGCCCCAGCATTTT. Translating gives CASKEEGHQPQHF.

The chain links TRBV12-3 or TRBV12-4 to TRBJ1-5; the D gene is possibly TRBD1 (5 bases). V lost 0 bases to trimming and J lost 2 bases, with 8 bases between them. The CDR3 sequence is 15 residues long. Here the CDR3 reads CASSLAQGGNQPQHF. The CDR3 nucleotides are TGTGCCAGCAGTTTAGCCCAGGGTGGCAATCAGCCCCAGCATTTT.

This clonotype has a handful of counts. One junction end disagrees with the germline gene, perhaps due to a read error. V and J are TRBV5-1 and TRBJ2-3, with D possibly matching TRBD1 (5 bases). Germline V CDR1 and CDR2: SGHRS, YFSETQ. The CDR3 covers 12 residues. The CDR3 spells CASSTGTDTQYF. CDR3 DNA: TGTGCCAGCTCAACAGGAACAGATACGCAGTATTTT.

A few counts support this clonotype. The chain employs TRBV7-2 and TRBJ2-3, with 7 bases lining up with TRBD1. V lost 5 bases, J lost 4 bases, and 6 bases stayed unmatched. CDR1 and CDR2 (germline): SGHTA, FQGNSA. The CDR3 loop spans 14 amino acids. The DNA for the CDR3 is TGTGCCAGCAGCCCTCGACAGGGACCAGATACGCAGTATTTT. Its translation is CASSPRQGPDTQYF.

The gene calls are TRBV9 and TRBJ2-6; D is possibly TRBD1 (6 bases). The V end was cut by 3 bases, the J end by 1 base, with 17 bases between. Germline CDR1 and CDR2: SGDLS and YYNGEE. There are 18 residues in the CDR3. The CDR3 sequence: CASSASGRGPSGANVLTF. The CDR3 DNA follows: TGTGCCAGCAGCGCAAGCGGCAGGGGCCCTTCTGGGGCCAACGTCCTGACTTTC.

The chain joins TRBV6-5 to TRBJ1-2; possible D gene TRBD1, 5 bases. The CDR3 runs 14 residues. Trimming left V 5 bases short and J 4 bases short, with 14 bases between. The germline CDR1 and CDR2 sequences are MNHEY and SVGAGI. CDR3 protein: CASSPNDRAYGYTF. As DNA, the CDR3 is TGTGCCAGCAGTCCAAACGACAGAGCCTATGGCTACACCTTC.

V usage is TRBV7-6 and J usage is TRBJ1-1, with 7 positions matching TRBD1. Germline CDR1 and CDR2: SGHVS and FNYEAQ. J was trimmed by 11 bases and V by 4 bases; bases with no gene match: 4. This CDR3 comprises 11 residues. The CDR3 loop reads CASSSQGTAFF. The DNA for the CDR3 is TGTGCCAGCAGCTCACAGGGGACGGCTTTCTTT.

This chain connects TRBV2 to TRBJ1-1; TRBD1 agrees at 7 bases. CDR3 length: 19 residues. The trim removed 9 bases at V and 1 base at J, leaving 23 bases unmatched. Germline V gives CDR1 SNHLY, CDR2 FYNNEI. The DNA for the CDR3 is TGTGCCAGGTCCGGGGACCGGGACAGAAATATGGGGGGGAACACTGAAGCTTTCTTT. The encoded protein is CARSGDRDRNMGGNTEAFF. The complete variable domain, with remaining parts taken from reference TRBV2 and TRBJ1-1, reads EPEVTQTPSHQVTQMGQEVILRCVPISNHLYFYWYRQILGQKVEFLVSFYNNEISEKSEIFDDQFSVERPDGSNFTLKIRSTKLEDSAMYFCARSGDRDRNMGGNTEAFFGQGTRLTVV.

This clonotype was observed a handful of times. V usage is TRBV29-1 and J usage is TRBJ1-2; no reliable D call. CDR1 and CDR2 (germline): SQVTM, ANQGSEA. This CDR3 has 13 amino acids. The V gene lost 3 bases and the J gene lost 0 bases, with 8 bases spanning the gap. CDR3 loop: CSVDGSPNYGYTF. DNA of the CDR3: TGCAGCGTTGATGGCAGCCCTAACTATGGCTACACCTTC.

This clonotype was picked up a small number of times. The V and J genes are TRBV7-9 and TRBJ1-2; D may be TRBD1 (6 bases). Trimming left V 7 bases short and J 2 bases short, with 14 bases between. Germline CDR1 is SEHNR and CDR2 is FQNEAQ (reference sequence). The CDR3 runs 14 residues. The CDR3: CASIGGAPNYGYTF. The CDR3 coding sequence is TGTGCCAGCATCGGGGGGGCCCCCAACTATGGCTACACCTTC. The full variable domain, in which reference TRBV7-9 and TRBJ1-2 provide the parts outside the CDR3, is DTGVSQNPRHKITKRGQNVTFRCDPISEHNRLYWYRQTLGQGPEFLTYFQNEAQLEKSRLLSDRFSAERPKGSFSTLEIQRTEQGDSAMYLCASIGGAPNYGYTFGSGTRLTVV.

The chain is built from TRBV4-3 and TRBJ2-5; 10 nucleotides align to TRBD2. Germline CDR1 reads LGHNA; CDR2 reads YSLEER. The V segment lost 0 bases and the J segment 5 bases; nucleotides outside the gene matches: 3. The CDR3 covers 15 residues. CDR3 region: CASSQDPSGSETQYF. Here the CDR3 DNA reads TGCGCCAGCAGCCAAGACCCTAGCGGGAGTGAGACCCAGTACTTC.